A selection of T cell receptor beta chains follows, all from one sample in a study of blood T cell repertoires in COVID-19. Profiled with immunoSEQ multiplex PCR; TCRdb holds only in-frame clones, not every one. The sample has approximately 140,000 clones, under 85% seen once; the top ten hold about 1.6%. The material sequenced was peripheral blood. All receptors come from a human donor in a cohort sampled during active COVID-19. CDR3s include the opening cysteine and the closing phenylalanine or tryptophan. D genes are given only for firm matches. Expanded clones get a size class; other rows say once, few or many, or leave the size out.

V	size	D	J	DNA	CDR3
TRBV2	NA	NA	TRBJ2-1	TGTGCCAGCAGTGATACCCCAGGGCAAGCCTACAATGAGCAGTTCTTC	CASSDTPGQAYNEQFF
TRBV12-5	NA	TRBD1	TRBJ1-1	TGTGCTAGTGGTTTCGACAGGGACACTGAAGCTTTCTTT	CASGFDRDTEAFF
TRBV3-1/TRBV3-2	NA	NA	TRBJ2-7	TGTGCCAGCAGCCACCGACTGACGGCCTACGAGCAGTACTTC	CASSHRLTAYEQYF
TRBV7-2	few	TRBD2	TRBJ2-1	TGTGCCAGCAGCTCGGGACTAGCGAGCAACAATGAGCAGTTCTTC	CASSSGLASNNEQFF
TRBV7-3	NA	TRBD1	TRBJ2-2	TGTGCCAGCAGCTATGGACAGGGGCCGAACACCGGGGAGCTGTTTTTT	CASSYGQGPNTGELFF
TRBV27	medium-sized	NA	TRBJ1-1	TGTGCCAGCAGCCCCGGGAGGGGTGGTGGGACTGAAGCTTTCTTT	CASSPGRGGGTEAFF
TRBV7-2	once	TRBD1	TRBJ1-1	TGTGCCAGCAGCCAATGGACAGGGGCTGCCACTGAAGCTTTCTTT	CASSQWTGAATEAFF
TRBV5-1	NA	NA	TRBJ2-7	TGCGCCAGCAGCTTACAGCCCGGACAGACCTACGAGCAGTACTTC	CASSLQPGQTYEQYF
TRBV7-9	NA	NA	TRBJ1-1	TGTGCCAGCAGCCTCACCGGCGCGGGTCCTGAAGCTTTCTTT	CASSLTGAGPEAFF
TRBV3-1/TRBV3-2	once	TRBD2	TRBJ2-3	TGTGCCAGCAGCCCCGGCTTTAGCGGGGCCGATACGCAGTATTTT	CASSPGFSGADTQYF
TRBV6-1	NA	NA	TRBJ1-2	TGTGCCAGCAGTGAACAGGGATACGGCTACACCTTC	CASSEQGYGYTF
TRBV7-2	NA	NA	TRBJ1-4	TGTGCCAGCAGCCCCTCACTAGGGGGGGTGGGTAATGAAAAACTGTTTTTT	CASSPSLGGVGNEKLFF
TRBV19	few	TRBD2	TRBJ2-7	TGTGCCAGTAGTCCCAGGGTAGCGGGATCCTCCTACGAGCAGTACTTC	CASSPRVAGSSYEQYF
TRBV6-6	NA	NA	TRBJ1-6	TGTGCCAGCAGGACCACCGGGGCAGGGGCAGAAAGCCCCCTCCACTTT	CASRTTGAGAESPLHF
TRBV13	NA	NA	TRBJ2-7	TGTGCCAGCAGCGATTACAGGGACGCTTCCTCCGAGCAGTACTTC	CASSDYRDASSEQYF
TRBV7-6	NA	TRBD1	TRBJ2-5	TGTGCCAGCAGCTTGGGGACAGGGGGAAAGACCCAGTACTTC	CASSLGTGGKTQYF
TRBV4-1	NA	TRBD2	TRBJ2-7	TGCGCCAGCAGCGGTAGGGGACTAGCGGGCGGCGAGCAGTACTTC	CASSGRGLAGGEQYF
TRBV27	NA	NA	TRBJ1-2	TGTGCCAGCAGTTTCTGGGGGCTCGAGAGCTACACCTTC	CASSFWGLESYTF
TRBV21-1	NA	NA	TRBJ2-5	TGTGCCAGCAGCAGGGACAGAATACAAGAGACCCAGTACTTC	CASSRDRIQETQYF
TRBV6-6	NA	NA	TRBJ2-7	TGTGCCAGCAGCCCTCGGGAAGTAGCGAACGAGCAGTACTTC	CASSPREVANEQYF
TRBV18	NA	TRBD1	TRBJ2-1	TGTGCCAGCTCAACGGGACAGGGCACTAGCTCCTACAATGAGCAGTTCTTC	CASSTGQGTSSYNEQFF
TRBV10-3	NA	TRBD1	TRBJ2-2	TGTGCCATCAGCGGACAGGGAGCAGGGGAGCTGTTTTTT	CAISGQGAGELFF
TRBV27	NA	NA	TRBJ2-7	TGTGCCAGCTCTGACCGGCTGACTAGGAGTTCGGTCTACGAGCAGTACTTC	CASSDRLTRSSVYEQYF
TRBV27	NA	NA	TRBJ1-4	TGTGCCAGCAGGAAAACCAGGGCTAATGAAAAACTGTTTTTT	CASRKTRANEKLFF
TRBV6-6	NA	TRBD2	TRBJ2-7	TGTGCCAGCACTCGGGGACTAAACTACGAGCAGTACTTC	CASTRGLNYEQYF
TRBV5-4	NA	TRBD2	TRBJ2-2	TGTGCCAGCAGGAGCGGGATTTGGACCGGGGAGCTGTTTTTT	CASRSGIWTGELFF
TRBV18	NA	TRBD2	TRBJ2-7	TGTGCCAGCTCCGAAGAACGGGGGGTTTCCTACGAGCAGTACTTC	CASSEERGVSYEQYF
TRBV11-3	few	TRBD2	TRBJ2-3	TGTGCCAGCAGCTCTTCGACTAGCGGACTCACAGATACGCAGTATTTT	CASSSSTSGLTDTQYF
TRBV6-2/TRBV6-3	NA	NA	TRBJ1-5	TGTGCCAGCAGTTACGAGGCGCGCAATCAGCCCCAGCATTTT	CASSYEARNQPQHF
TRBV5-1	NA	TRBD1	TRBJ2-2	TGCGCCAGCAGCCCAGGACAGGTCACCGGGGAGCTGTTTTTT	CASSPGQVTGELFF
TRBV6-2/TRBV6-3	NA	TRBD1	TRBJ2-6	TGTGCCAGCAGTTCCGGGACAGGGTTCGCTGGGGCCAACGTCCTGACTTTC	CASSSGTGFAGANVLTF
TRBV19	NA	NA	TRBJ1-1	TGTGCCAGTAGTATAACAGGGCTTATGAACACTGAAGCTTTCTTT	CASSITGLMNTEAFF
TRBV19	NA	TRBD2	TRBJ2-4	TGTGCCAGTAGTACCGGGACTAGCGGACAAGCCAAAAACATTCAGTACTTC	CASSTGTSGQAKNIQYF
TRBV28	NA	TRBD2	TRBJ2-1	TGTGCCAGCACCCCTCTTCGGGGGGGCAATGAGCAGTTCTTC	CASTPLRGGNEQFF
TRBV12-3/TRBV12-4	NA	NA	TRBJ1-1	TGTGCCAGCAGCCCGAGTCCAGCTAGCGCTTTCTTT	CASSPSPASAFF